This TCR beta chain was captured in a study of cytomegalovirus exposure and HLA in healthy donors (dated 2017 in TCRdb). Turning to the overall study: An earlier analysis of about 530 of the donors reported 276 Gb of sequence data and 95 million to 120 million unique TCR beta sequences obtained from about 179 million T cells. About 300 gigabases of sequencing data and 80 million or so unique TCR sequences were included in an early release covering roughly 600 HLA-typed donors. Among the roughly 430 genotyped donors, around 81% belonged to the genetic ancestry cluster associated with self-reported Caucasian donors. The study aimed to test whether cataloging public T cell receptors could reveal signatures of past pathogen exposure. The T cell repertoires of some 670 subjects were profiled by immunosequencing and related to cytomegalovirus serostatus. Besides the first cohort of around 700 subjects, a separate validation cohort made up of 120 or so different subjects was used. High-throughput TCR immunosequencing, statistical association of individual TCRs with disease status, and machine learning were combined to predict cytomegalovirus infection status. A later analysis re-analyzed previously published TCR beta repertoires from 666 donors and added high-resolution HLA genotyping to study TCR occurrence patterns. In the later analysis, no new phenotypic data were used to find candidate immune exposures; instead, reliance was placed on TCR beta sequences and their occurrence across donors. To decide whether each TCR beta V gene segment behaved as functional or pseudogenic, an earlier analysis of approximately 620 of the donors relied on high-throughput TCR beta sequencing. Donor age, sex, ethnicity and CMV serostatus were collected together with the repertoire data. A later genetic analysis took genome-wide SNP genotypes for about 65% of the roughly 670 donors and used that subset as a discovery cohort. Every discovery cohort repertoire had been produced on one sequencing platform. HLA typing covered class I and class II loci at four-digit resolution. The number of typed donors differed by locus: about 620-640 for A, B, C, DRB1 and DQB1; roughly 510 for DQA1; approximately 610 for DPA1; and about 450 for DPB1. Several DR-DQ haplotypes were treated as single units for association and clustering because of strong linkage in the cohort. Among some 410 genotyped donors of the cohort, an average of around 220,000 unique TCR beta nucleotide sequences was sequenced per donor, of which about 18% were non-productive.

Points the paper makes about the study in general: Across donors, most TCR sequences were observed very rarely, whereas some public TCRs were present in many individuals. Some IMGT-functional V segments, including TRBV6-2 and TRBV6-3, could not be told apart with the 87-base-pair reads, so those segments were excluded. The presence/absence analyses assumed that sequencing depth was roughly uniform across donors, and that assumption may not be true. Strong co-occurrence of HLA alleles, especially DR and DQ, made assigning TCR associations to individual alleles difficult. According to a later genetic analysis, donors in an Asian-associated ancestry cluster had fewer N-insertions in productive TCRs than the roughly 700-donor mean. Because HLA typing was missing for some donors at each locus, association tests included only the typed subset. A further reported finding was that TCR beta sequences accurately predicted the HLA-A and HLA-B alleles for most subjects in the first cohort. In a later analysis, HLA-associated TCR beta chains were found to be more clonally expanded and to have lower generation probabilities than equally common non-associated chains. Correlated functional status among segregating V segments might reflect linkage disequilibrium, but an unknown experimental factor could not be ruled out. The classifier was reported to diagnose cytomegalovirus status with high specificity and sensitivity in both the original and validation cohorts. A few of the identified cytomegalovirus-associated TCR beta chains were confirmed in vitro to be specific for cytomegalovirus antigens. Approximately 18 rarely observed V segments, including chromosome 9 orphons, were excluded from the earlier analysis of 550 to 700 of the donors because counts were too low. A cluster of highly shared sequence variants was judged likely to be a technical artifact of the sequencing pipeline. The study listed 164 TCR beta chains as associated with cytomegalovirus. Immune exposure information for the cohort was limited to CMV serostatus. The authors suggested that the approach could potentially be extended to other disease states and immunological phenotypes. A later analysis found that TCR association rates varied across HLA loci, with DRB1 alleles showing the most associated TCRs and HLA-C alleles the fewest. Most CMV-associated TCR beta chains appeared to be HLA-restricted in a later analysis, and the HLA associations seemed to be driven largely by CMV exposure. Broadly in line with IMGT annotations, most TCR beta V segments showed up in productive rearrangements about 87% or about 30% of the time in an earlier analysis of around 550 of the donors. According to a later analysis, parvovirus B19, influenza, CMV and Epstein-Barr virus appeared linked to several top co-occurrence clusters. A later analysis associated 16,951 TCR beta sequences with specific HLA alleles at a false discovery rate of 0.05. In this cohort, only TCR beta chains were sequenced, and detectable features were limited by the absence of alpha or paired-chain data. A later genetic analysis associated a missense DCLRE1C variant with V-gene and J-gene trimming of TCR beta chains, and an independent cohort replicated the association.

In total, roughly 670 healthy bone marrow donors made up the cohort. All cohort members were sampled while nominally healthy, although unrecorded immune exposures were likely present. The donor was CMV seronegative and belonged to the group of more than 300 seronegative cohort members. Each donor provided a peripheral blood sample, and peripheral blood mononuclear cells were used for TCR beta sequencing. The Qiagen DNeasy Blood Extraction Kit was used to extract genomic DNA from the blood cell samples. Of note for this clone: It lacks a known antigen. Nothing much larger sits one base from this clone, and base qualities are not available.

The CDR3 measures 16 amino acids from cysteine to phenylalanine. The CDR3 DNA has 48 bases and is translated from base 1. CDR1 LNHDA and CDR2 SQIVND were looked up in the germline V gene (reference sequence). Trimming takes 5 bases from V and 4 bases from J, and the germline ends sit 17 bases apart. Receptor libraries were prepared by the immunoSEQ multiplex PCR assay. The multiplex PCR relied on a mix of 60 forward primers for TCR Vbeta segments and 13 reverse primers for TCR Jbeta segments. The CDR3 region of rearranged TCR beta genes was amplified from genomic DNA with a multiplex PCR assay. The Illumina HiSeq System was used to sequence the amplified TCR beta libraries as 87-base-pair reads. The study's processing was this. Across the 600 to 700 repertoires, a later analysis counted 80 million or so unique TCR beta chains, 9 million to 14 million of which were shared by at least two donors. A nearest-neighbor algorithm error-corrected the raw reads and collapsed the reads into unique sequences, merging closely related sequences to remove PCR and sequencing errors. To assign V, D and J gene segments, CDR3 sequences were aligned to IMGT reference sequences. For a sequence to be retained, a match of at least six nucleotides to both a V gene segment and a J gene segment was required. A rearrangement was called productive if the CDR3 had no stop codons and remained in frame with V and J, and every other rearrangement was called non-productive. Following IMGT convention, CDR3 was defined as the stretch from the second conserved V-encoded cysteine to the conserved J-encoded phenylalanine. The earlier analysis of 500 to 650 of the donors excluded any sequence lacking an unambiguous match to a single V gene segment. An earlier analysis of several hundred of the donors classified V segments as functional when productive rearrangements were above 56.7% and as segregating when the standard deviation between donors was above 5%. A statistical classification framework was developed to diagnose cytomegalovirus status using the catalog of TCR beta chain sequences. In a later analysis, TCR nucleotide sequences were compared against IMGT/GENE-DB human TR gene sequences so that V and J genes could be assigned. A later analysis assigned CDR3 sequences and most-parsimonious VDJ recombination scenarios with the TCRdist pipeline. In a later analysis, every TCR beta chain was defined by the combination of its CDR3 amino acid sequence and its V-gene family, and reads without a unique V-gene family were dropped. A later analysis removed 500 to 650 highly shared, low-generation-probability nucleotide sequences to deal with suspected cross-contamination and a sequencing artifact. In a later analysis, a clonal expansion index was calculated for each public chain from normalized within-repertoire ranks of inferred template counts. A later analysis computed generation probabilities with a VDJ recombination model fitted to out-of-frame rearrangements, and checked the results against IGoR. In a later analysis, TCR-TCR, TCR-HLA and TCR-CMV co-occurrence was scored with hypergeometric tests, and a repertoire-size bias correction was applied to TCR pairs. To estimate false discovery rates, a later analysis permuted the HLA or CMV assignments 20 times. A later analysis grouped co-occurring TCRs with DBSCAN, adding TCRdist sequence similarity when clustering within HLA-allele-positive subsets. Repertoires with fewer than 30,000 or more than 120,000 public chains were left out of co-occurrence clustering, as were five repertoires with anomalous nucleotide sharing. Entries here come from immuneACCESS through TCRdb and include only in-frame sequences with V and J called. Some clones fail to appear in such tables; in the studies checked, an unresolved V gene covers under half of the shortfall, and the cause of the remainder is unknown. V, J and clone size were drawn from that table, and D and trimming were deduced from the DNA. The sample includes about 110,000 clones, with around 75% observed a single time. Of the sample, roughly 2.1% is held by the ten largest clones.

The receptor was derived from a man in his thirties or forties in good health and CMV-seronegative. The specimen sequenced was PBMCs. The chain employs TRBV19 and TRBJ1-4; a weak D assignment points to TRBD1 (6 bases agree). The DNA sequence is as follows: TGTGCCAGTAGTCGCGACTCGACAGGCAGTAATGAAAAACTGTTTTTT. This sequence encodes CASSRDSTGSNEKLFF.